The 13 T cell receptor beta chains reported below all come from one sample, sequenced in a study of shared clonotypes between healthy human individuals. Using immunoSEQ multiplex PCR, the repertoire was profiled, and TCRdb retains in-frame clones only, with some absent. Here the sample spans hundreds of thousands of clones, 80% to 95% being singletons. Naive-designated CD8 cells lacked CD45RO, were positively enriched for CCR7, and omitted terminally differentiated effector memory CD45RA+ cells. The sequencing sample was made of naive CD8+ T cells sorted from blood. Every receptor here comes from a man aged 25 to 40 in good health.

The genes are TRBV4-3 and TRBJ2-7; the D is unclear. From germline, CDR1 is LGHNA and CDR2 YSLEER. There are 14 residues in the CDR3. Trimming took 1 base from V and 5 from J, leaving 12 bases between them. DNA of the CDR3: TGCGCCAGCAGCCAAGTCAACCGGCCGGACGAGCAGTACTTC. Amino acids: CASSQVNRPDEQYF.

The CDR3 loop is CASSPTSGRTYEQYF. The CDR3 DNA reads TGTGCCAGCAGTCCAACTAGCGGGAGAACCTACGAGCAGTACTTC. V usage is TRBV27 and J usage is TRBJ2-7, with 11 bases aligning to TRBD2. V trimming: 5 bases; J trimming: 2 bases; junction bases outside the gene matches: 5. CDR3 size: 15 residues. Germline CDR1 MNHEY, CDR2 SMNVEV (reference sequence).

V and J are TRBV27 and TRBJ2-7; D is ambiguous. CDR1 MNHEY and CDR2 SMNVEV come from the germline V gene (reference sequence). V lost 5 bases and J lost 2, with 19 bases in between. This CDR3 is built from 16 residues. Written as DNA, the CDR3 is TGTGCCAGCAGTCTCGCGGTAGGCGGAGCAGCCTACGAGCAGTACTTC. As protein: CASSLAVGGAAYEQYF.

This clone has more than one count but fewer than ten. The chain is built from TRBV27 and TRBJ1-5, with a tentative D call TRBD1 (6 bases). Germline V gene sequence: CDR1 MNHEY, CDR2 SMNVEV (reference sequence). The ends were cut back, 5 bases at V and 4 bases at J, with 15 bases in the middle. The length of the CDR3 is 15 residues. CDR3 DNA: TGTGCCAGCAGTCGACTAACAGGGTTAAATCAGCCCCAGCATTTT. Protein product: CASSRLTGLNQPQHF.

This clone was recorded once. This chain links TRBV27 with TRBJ2-6, with 7 nucleotides matching TRBD1. The CDR3 runs to 16 residues. Germline-derived CDR1 and CDR2 are MNHEY and SMNVEV (reference sequence). The V segment lost 5 bases and the J segment 0 bases; nucleotides outside the gene matches: 4. The CDR3 nucleotides are TGTGCCAGCAGTCTTTACAGGGGCTCTGGGGCCAACGTCCTGACTTTC. Encoded protein: CASSLYRGSGANVLTF.

This rearrangement joins TRBV19 to TRBJ1-3; a weak D match, TRBD1 (5 bases). V lost 6 bases, J lost 14 bases, and 14 bases lay in between. The germline V gene has CDR1 LNHDA and CDR2 SQIVND (reference sequence). The CDR3 totals 11 residues. CDR3 bases: TGTGCCAGTAGATTGGGACCGGTCCTATATTTT. Translated: CASRLGPVLYF.

The chain is built from TRBV6-5 and TRBJ2-1; a weak D match, TRBD2 (5 bases). Per germline, CDR1 MNHEY and CDR2 SVGAGI. The V and J ends lost 3 bases and 8 bases respectively, with 11 bases between them. The CDR3 runs to 13 residues. CDR3 sequence (DNA): TGTGCCAGCAGTTATTTAGAGGGCGATGAGCAGTTCTTC. This translates into CASSYLEGDEQFF.

The chain employs TRBV7-9 and TRBJ2-1; a weak D match, TRBD1 (5 bases). The V and J ends lost 5 bases and 9 bases respectively, with 14 bases between them. The CDR3 has 13 residues. CDR1 SEHNR and CDR2 FQNEAQ come from the germline V gene (reference sequence). CDR3 in DNA: TGTGCCAGCAGCGGGGCTGGAGCGAGTGAGCAGTTCTTC. Translated: CASSGAGASEQFF.

The chain is built from TRBV7-6 and TRBJ2-7, with D perhaps matching TRBD1 (7 bases). CDR1 and CDR2 (germline): SGHVS, FNYEAQ. The CDR3 is 15 residues long. V was cut by 5 bases and J by 3 bases, with 17 bases left in between. The CDR3 DNA reads TGTGCCAGCAGCCGAAGACAGGGCGGGATCTACGAGCAGTACTTC. Protein product: CASSRRQGGIYEQYF.

The CDR3 bases are TGTGCCAGCAGTGAAACTAGCGTCTATGAGCAGTTCTTC. It specifies CASSETSVYEQFF. The V gene is TRBV2, the J gene TRBJ2-1; 7 nucleotides line up with TRBD2. V dropped 2 bases and J dropped 8; count of bases not matched to a gene: 3. Germline CDR1 reads SNHLY; CDR2 reads FYNNEI. The CDR3 covers 13 residues.

The chain has TRBV9 and TRBJ2-7; perhaps D is TRBD1 or TRBD2 (5 bases each). V was cut by 0 bases and J by 3 bases, with 13 bases left in between. The germline CDR1 and CDR2 sequences are SGDLS and YYNGEE. The CDR3 spans 15 residues. This CDR3 reads CASSVGAGDRYEQYF. The CDR3 DNA reads TGTGCCAGCAGCGTAGGAGCCGGGGACCGCTACGAGCAGTACTTC.

This clone was detected only once. V usage is TRBV6-1 and J usage is TRBJ1-4; 7 positions match TRBD1. The trim removed 8 bases at V and 7 bases at J, leaving 7 bases unmatched. The V gene's germline CDR1 is MNHNS and CDR2 SASEGT. The CDR3 is made up of 13 amino acids. The CDR3 region has the DNA TGTGCCAGCTCCGGAGGGGGCTCTGAAAAACTGTTTTTT. Translating gives CASSGGGSEKLFF.

This chain uses TRBV2 with TRBJ1-5; possibly TRBD1 for D (6 bases). The CDR3 runs to 15 residues. V was trimmed by 3 bases and J by 1 base, leaving 10 bases between them. Germline CDR1 is SNHLY and CDR2 is FYNNEI. The CDR3: CASSEDSGSNQPQHF. The CDR3 nucleotides read TGTGCCAGCAGTGAGGACAGTGGGAGCAATCAGCCCCAGCATTTT.